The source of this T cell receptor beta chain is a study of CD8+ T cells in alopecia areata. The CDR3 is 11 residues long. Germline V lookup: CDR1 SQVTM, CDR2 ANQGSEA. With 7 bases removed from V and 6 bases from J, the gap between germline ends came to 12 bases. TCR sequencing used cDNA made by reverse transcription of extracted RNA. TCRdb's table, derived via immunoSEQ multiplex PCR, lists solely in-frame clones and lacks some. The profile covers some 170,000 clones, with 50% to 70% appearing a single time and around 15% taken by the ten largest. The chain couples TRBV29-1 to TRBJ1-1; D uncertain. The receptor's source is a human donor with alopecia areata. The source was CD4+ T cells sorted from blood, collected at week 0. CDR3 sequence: CSALRGAEAFF. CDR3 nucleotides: TGCAGCGCTCTTCGGGGAGCTGAAGCTTTCTTT.